Sequencing of this T cell receptor beta chain was carried out in a study of cytomegalovirus exposure and HLA in healthy donors. Findings and caveats of the study: Later analysis revealed greater clonal expansion in HLA-associated TCR beta chains than in equally common others. Among the sequence variants, a highly shared cluster was likely an artifact of sequencing. Among donors in an Asian-associated ancestry cluster, a later analysis reportedly found fewer N-insertions than the roughly 700-donor mean. The study found most TCR sequences rare, yet found some public TCRs in many donors.

The primer mix had 60 Vbeta and 13 Jbeta primers. Data came from immunoSEQ multiplex PCR; TCRdb stores just in-frame clones and leaves some out. The table shows 100,000 to 140,000 clones, with approximately 84% occurring only once. This clone showed up just once. The antigen is not known. The CDR3 sequence is 16 residues long. V shed 3 bases and J 3 bases; nucleotides not matched to a gene: 5. Germline CDR1 SGDLS, CDR2 YYNGEE. The sequence came from a young man in good health and CMV-seronegative. Sequencing was carried out using PBMCs. The chain links TRBV9 to TRBJ2-3; TRBD2 agrees at 12 bases. The CDR3 protein is CASSDRLAGETDTQYF. The DNA of the CDR3 is TGTGCCAGCAGCGATCGACTAGCGGGAGAGACAGATACGCAGTATTTT.